Below, one T cell receptor (beta chain) is given with its context. The data derive from a study of blood T cell repertoires in COVID-19. Study details: Sources were T cells, B-cell-depleted T cells, or PBMCs; the material itself was cDNA or gDNA.

The germline V and J ends were trimmed by 1 base and 4 bases, with 10 bases remaining between them. The CDR3 contains 14 residues. CDR1 and CDR2 from the germline V gene are MGHRA and YSYEKL. As originally analysed: Counts of nucleated cells, estimated from reference gene primer amplification, were obtained. Assay used: immunoSEQ multiplex PCR; TCRdb lists only in-frame clones, some missing. Clone size and the V and J calls come from that table; the DNA yielded D and trimming. The profile covers some 120,000 clones, with around 80% appearing a single time and under 6% taken by the ten largest. Sequenced input: peripheral blood. The chain links TRBV4-1 to TRBJ1-2, with D tentatively TRBD1 (5 bases). The clonotype was recovered from a man aged 80 or over with active or convalescent COVID-19. The CDR3 bases are TGCGCCAGCAGCCAAGGGGCGGGGGGCTATGGCTACACCTTC. Its protein is CASSQGAGGYGYTF.